The present TCR beta chain was sequenced within a study of identical twins. Overall study findings and caveats: There was an excess of low generation probability in the out-of-frame alpha sequences that twins shared.

The CDR3 runs 13 residues. CDR1 and CDR2 from the germline V gene are SGHVS and FNYEAQ. Trimming pared 5 bases from V and 10 bases from J, leaving 15 bases between. TCRdb called the 5' RACE reads again in MiXCR, with one record for every CDR3 protein. The table has about 570,000 distinct CDR3 sequences, 9.5% to 10% seen once. This clonotype was seen more than once but under ten times. The antigen remains undetermined. The same sample was also studied in work on yellow fever vaccine responses in identical twins.

The rearrangement uses TRBV7-6 and TRBJ2-1, with a tentative D call TRBD2 (6 bases). Sample: PBMCs. The clonotype was recovered from a woman in her late teens or twenties in good health. Here the CDR3 reads CASSPTGASEQFF. CDR3 nucleotides: TGTGCCAGCAGCCCTACGGGAGCGAGCGAGCAGTTCTTC.